This T cell receptor (beta chain) was sequenced in a study of shared clonotypes between healthy human individuals. The assay was immunoSEQ multiplex PCR, and TCRdb's table has in-frame clones only and misses some. The sample shows over 2 million clones, 92% of them seen only once. J gave up 6 bases and V 5 bases, and 2 bases lay outside the gene matches. There are 12 residues in the CDR3. Germline V gene lookup returns CDR1 MDHEN and CDR2 SYDVKM. J is TRBJ1-2 and V is TRBV28, with 8 bases that match TRBD1. Sequences were obtained from naive CD4+ T cells from PBMCs. This sample's subset: CD45RA+ positively selected. The origin of this receptor is a man aged 18 to 29 in good health. Some clones in this sample may be carry-over from other donors' samples. CDR3: CASSEDRDGYTF. The CDR3 DNA reads TGTGCCAGCAGTGAGGACAGGGATGGCTACACCTTC.